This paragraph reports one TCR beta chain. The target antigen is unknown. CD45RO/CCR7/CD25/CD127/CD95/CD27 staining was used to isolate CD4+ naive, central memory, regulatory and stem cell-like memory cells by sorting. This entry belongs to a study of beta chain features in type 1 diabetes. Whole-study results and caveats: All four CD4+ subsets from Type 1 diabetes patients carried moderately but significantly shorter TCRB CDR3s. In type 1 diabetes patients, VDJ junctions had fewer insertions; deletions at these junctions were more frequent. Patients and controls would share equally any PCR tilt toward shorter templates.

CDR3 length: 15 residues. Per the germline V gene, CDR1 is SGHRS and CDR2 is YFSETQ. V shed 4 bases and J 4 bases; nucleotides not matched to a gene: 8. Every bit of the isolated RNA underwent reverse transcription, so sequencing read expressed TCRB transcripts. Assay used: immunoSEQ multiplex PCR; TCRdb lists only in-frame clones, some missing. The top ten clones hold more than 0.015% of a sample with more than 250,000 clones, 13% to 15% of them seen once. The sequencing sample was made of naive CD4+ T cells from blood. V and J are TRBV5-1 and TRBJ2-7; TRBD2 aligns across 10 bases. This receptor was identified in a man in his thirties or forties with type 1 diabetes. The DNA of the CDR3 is TGCGCCAGCAGCGGTCTAGCGGGAGTTGGGTACGAGCAGTACTTC. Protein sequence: CASSGLAGVGYEQYF.